The 32 T cell receptor beta chains given below trace back to one sample, sequenced in a study of blood T cells in healthy people across ages. Together with a sample-barcoded 5' primer, a J-beta primer mix was included in a second PCR lasting 7 to 11 cycles. TCRdb reanalysed the 5' RACE reads using MiXCR and keeps one entry per CDR3 protein. This sample yields nearly 800,000 distinct CDR3 sequences, of which just under 25% are seen a single time; approximately 4% belongs to the top ten. The same specimen was also included in a second study, on T cells of mothers and their children.

The sequencing input was blood. The receptors were sampled from a boy aged 10-17 years in good health.

This rearrangement joins TRBV5-1 to TRBJ1-6; possibly TRBD1 for D (6 bases). Germline lookup yields CDR1 SGHRS and CDR2 YFSETQ. The length of the CDR3 is 14 residues. V shed 4 bases and J shed 9 bases, with 14 bases lying between them. CDR3 nucleotide sequence: TGCGCCAGCAGCCGTATTACAGGGCGTTCACCCCTCCACTTT. Translation gives CASSRITGRSPLHF.

The chain's CDR3 is CASSYPGMGNQPQHF. CDR3 bases: TGTGCCAGCAGTTATCCGGGCATGGGAAATCAGCCCCAGCATTTT. The chain has TRBV6-2 or TRBV6-3 and TRBJ1-5; D is uncertain. The CDR3 spans 15 residues. Germline V gives CDR1 MNHEY, CDR2 SVGEGT. The V end lost 3 bases, the J end lost 4 bases, and 13 bases lay between the germline ends.

In its sample, this clonotype was seen a few times. V usage is TRBV4-3 and J usage is TRBJ2-1; D ambiguous. Judging by the DNA end, TRBJ2-5 fits better; the J call may be wrong. The CDR3 runs to 15 residues. The germline gives CDR1 LGHNA, CDR2 YSLEER. The CDR3 spells CASSQDQKIGLPQYF. The CDR3 DNA follows: TGCGCCAGCAGCCAAGATCAAAAGATCGGGCTCCCCCAGTACTTC.

This sequence joins TRBV5-6 and TRBJ2-7, with no clear D. V was trimmed by 1 base and J by 0 bases, leaving 11 bases between them. This CDR3 has 15 amino acids. The germline gives CDR1 SGHDT, CDR2 YYEEEE. The CDR3 nucleotides are TGTGCCAGCAGCTTGATCAGATGGAGCTCCTACGAGCAGTACTTC. Residues: CASSLIRWSSYEQYF.

There are many counts of this clonotype. For the CDR3, the DNA is TGCGCCAGCAGGGGTCGCGACTCCTACGAGCAGTACTTC. Its protein is CASRGRDSYEQYF. The genes are TRBV5-1 and TRBJ2-7; no clear D gene. Trimming cost V 5 bases and J 0 bases, with 9 bases left between them. The germline V gene has CDR1 SGHRS and CDR2 YFSETQ. This CDR3 contains 13 residues.

In this sample, this clonotype turned up a few times. The V and J genes are TRBV20-1 and TRBJ1-1, with D perhaps matching TRBD1 (5 bases). This CDR3 region has 14 residues. Germline V lookup: CDR1 DFQATT, CDR2 SNEGSKA (reference sequence). The V gene lost 0 bases and the J gene lost 2 bases, with 10 bases spanning the gap. The CDR3 spells CSARDTGTNTEAFF. DNA of the CDR3: TGCAGTGCTAGAGATACCGGGACCAACACTGAAGCTTTCTTT.

This clonotype was found a few times. V is TRBV13 and J is TRBJ2-5, with 11 nucleotides matching TRBD2. Matching the DNA end better, TRBJ2-1 makes the J call doubtful. CDR1 and CDR2 from the germline V gene are PRHDT and FYEKMQ (reference sequence). The CDR3 extends over 15 amino acids. DNA of the CDR3: TGTGCCAGCAGCGCGGGACTAGCGGTGGGCAATGAGCAGTTCTTC. This codes for CASSAGLAVGNEQFF.

In its sample, this clonotype was seen a few times. V and J are TRBV6-1 and TRBJ1-5; D perhaps matches TRBD1 (5 bases). V dropped 8 bases and J dropped 5 bases, with 16 bases sitting between them. The CDR3 covers 14 residues. Per the germline V gene, CDR1 is MNHNS and CDR2 is SASEGT. The CDR3 is CASLGRESYQPQHF. The CDR3, as DNA: TGTGCCAGCCTCGGCAGGGAGTCCTATCAGCCCCAGCATTTT.

Many counts were recorded for this clonotype. The J gene is TRBJ2-1, the V gene TRBV25-1, with 10 bases that match TRBD2. CDR1 MGHDK and CDR2 SYGVNS come from the germline V gene. The CDR3 covers 14 residues. With 3 bases clipped from V and 6 bases from J, the junction kept 2 bases outside the gene matches. CDR3 nucleotides: TGTGCCAGCAGTGATTCTAGCGGGGGCAATGAGCAGTTCTTC. This sequence encodes CASSDSSGGNEQFF.

The sample holds many counts of this clonotype. V usage is TRBV27 and J usage is TRBJ2-3, with D tentatively TRBD2 (6 bases). The germline gives CDR1 MNHEY, CDR2 SMNVEV (reference sequence). The CDR3 covers 13 residues. V dropped 5 bases and J dropped 4 bases, with 10 bases sitting between them. The CDR3 protein is CASSPSGADTQYF. The CDR3 DNA is TGTGCCAGCAGTCCCTCGGGGGCAGATACGCAGTATTTT.

Here the CDR3 reads CSARVPGLAGTDTQYF. DNA for the CDR3: TGCAGTGCTAGAGTACCGGGACTAGCAGGCACAGATACGCAGTATTTT. J is TRBJ2-3 and V is TRBV20-1; 9 nucleotides align to TRBD2. The CDR3 is 16 amino acids. After removal of 1 base from V and 1 base from J, the junction contained 6 bases not matched to a gene. The germline V gene encodes CDR1 DFQATT and CDR2 SNEGSKA (reference sequence).

This clonotype was seen more than once but under ten times. The genes are TRBV6-5 and TRBJ2-7, with D uncertain. Germline assignment: CDR1 MNHEY and CDR2 SVGAGI. V was pared by 0 bases and J by 6 bases, with 9 bases between. This CDR3 has 13 amino acids. CDR3 region: CASSYSNGFEQYF. The CDR3 region has the DNA TGTGCCAGCAGTTACTCGAATGGTTTCGAGCAGTACTTC.

V is TRBV7-2 and J is TRBJ2-5; TRBD1 is a possible D gene (8 bases). The J call may be wrong; the DNA end is better matched by TRBJ2-1. This CDR3 is built from 17 residues. The germline CDR1 and CDR2 sequences are SGHTA and FQGNSA. The CDR3 loop is CASSLEITGGGHNEQFF. DNA for the CDR3: TGTGCCAGCAGCTTAGAAATTACAGGGGGGGGACACAATGAGCAGTTCTTC.

This clonotype was detected a few times. This chain connects TRBV5-1 to TRBJ1-2; 9 positions match TRBD1. V lost 4 bases, J lost 0 bases, and 10 bases stayed unmatched. This CDR3 is built from 17 residues. Germline V CDR1 and CDR2: SGHRS, YFSETQ. CDR3 nucleotide sequence: TGCGCCAGCAGCCAAAGACAGGGGGGGATGACTAACTATGGCTACACCTTC. It codes for CASSQRQGGMTNYGYTF.

This clonotype has just a few counts. This sequence joins TRBV20-1 and TRBJ2-1; D not resolved. In germline, CDR1 is DFQATT, CDR2 SNEGSKA (reference sequence). This CDR3 has 13 residues. Trimming cost V 6 bases and J 5 bases, with 14 bases left between them. CDR3 sequence: CSASPGPDNEQFF. The CDR3 nucleotides are TGCAGTGCGTCCCCAGGACCTGACAATGAGCAGTTCTTC.

The V gene is TRBV7-6, the J gene TRBJ2-7, with 7 bases lining up with TRBD2. The CDR3 sequence is 18 residues long. CDR1 and CDR2 from the germline V gene are SGHVS and FNYEAQ. V shed 0 bases and J 0 bases; nucleotides not matched to a gene: 11. The CDR3 sequence is CASSLAVHGGGSSYEQYF. CDR3 DNA sequence: TGTGCCAGCAGCTTAGCGGTCCATGGCGGGGGTTCCTCCTACGAGCAGTACTTC. Supplemented by reference TRBV7-6 and TRBJ2-7, the full variable domain reads GAGVSQSPRYKVTKRGQDVALRCDPISGHVSLYWYRQALGQGPEFLTYFNYEAQQDKSGLPNDRFSAERPEGSISTLTIQRTEQRDSAMYRCASSLAVHGGGSSYEQYFGPGTRLTVT.

The chain has TRBV5-6 and TRBJ1-6; perhaps TRBD1 as D (5 bases). Germline CDR1 SGHDT, CDR2 YYEEEE. The CDR3 length is 15 residues. V dropped 2 bases and J dropped 8 bases, with 14 bases sitting between them. This CDR3 is CASSLNQGRDSPLHF. DNA for the CDR3: TGTGCCAGCAGCTTAAACCAGGGACGGGATTCACCCCTCCACTTT.

J is TRBJ1-4 and V is TRBV6-5; 8 bases are a match to TRBD1. The CDR3 is made up of 14 amino acids. The junction had 7 bases not matched to a gene; V was cut back by 6 bases and J by 7 bases. Germline V gene data show CDR1 as MNHEY and CDR2 as SVGAGI. The CDR3 DNA reads as TGTGCCAGCAGCGGACAGGGCCGGGGTGAAAAACTGTTTTTT. Its protein product is CASSGQGRGEKLFF.

This clonotype has just a few counts. The chain recombines TRBV30 with TRBJ2-1; 9 bases are a match to TRBD1. The CDR3 contains 15 residues. Looked up from germline, CDR1 is GTSNPN and CDR2 is SVGIG (reference sequence). With V trimmed by 5 bases and J by 0 bases, 5 bases remained unmatched. CDR3 region: CAWEGTGSSYNEQFF. Written as DNA, the CDR3 is TGTGCCTGGGAAGGGACAGGGAGCTCCTACAATGAGCAGTTCTTC.

There are a few counts of this clonotype. J is TRBJ2-5 and V is TRBV12-3 or TRBV12-4, with 8 bases identical to TRBD1. Trimming removed 6 bases from V and 2 bases from J; junction bases left unmatched: 2. The CDR3 consists of 13 residues. The CDR3 region is CASRTGEQETQYF. In DNA form, the CDR3 reads TGTGCCAGCAGGACAGGGGAACAAGAGACCCAGTACTTC.

The genes are TRBV7-9 and TRBJ2-2, with D maybe TRBD1 (5 bases). Germline V lookup: CDR1 SEHNR, CDR2 FQNEAQ (reference sequence). The CDR3 has 17 amino acids. Trimming cost V 6 bases and J 2 bases, with 19 bases left between them. For the CDR3, the DNA is TGTGCCAGCAGTCCGAGAAGTTTAACAGGAAACACCGGGGAGCTGTTTTTT. The encoded protein is CASSPRSLTGNTGELFF.

The rearrangement uses TRBV9 and TRBJ2-3; D is undetermined. CDR3 length equals 15 residues. Germline V gives CDR1 SGDLS, CDR2 YYNGEE. V was cut by 3 bases and J by 0 bases, with 11 bases left in between. CDR3 region: CASSAVAVSTDTQYF. The CDR3 DNA reads TGTGCCAGCAGCGCAGTGGCAGTTAGCACAGATACGCAGTATTTT. Using reference TRBV9 and TRBJ2-3 for the parts outside the CDR3, the full variable domain is DSGVTQTPKHLITATGQRVTLRCSPRSGDLSVYWYQQSLDQGLQFLIQYYNGEERAKGNILERFSAQQFPDLHSELNLSSLELGDSALYFCASSAVAVSTDTQYFGPGTRLTVL.

This clonotype was seen just once. The genes are TRBV7-9 and TRBJ2-7, with TRBD2 matching 11 bases. This CDR3 has 16 residues. Germline V gives CDR1 SEHNR, CDR2 FQNEAQ (reference sequence). V dropped 5 bases and J dropped 4; count of bases not matched to a gene: 10. CDR3 amino acids: CASSQTSGLAAYEQYF. For the CDR3, the DNA is TGTGCCAGCAGCCAGACGTCGGGACTAGCGGCTTACGAGCAGTACTTC.

This clonotype was seen more than once but under ten times. The V call is TRBV4-1, the J call TRBJ2-1; 8 nucleotides agree with TRBD2. V lost 6 bases to trimming and J lost 4 bases; unmatched junction nucleotides: 8. The germline V gene has CDR1 MGHRA and CDR2 YSYEKL. The CDR3 has 15 amino acids. This chain's CDR3 is CASSLSPSGYNEQFF. CDR3 coding DNA: TGCGCCAGCAGTCTCAGCCCTAGCGGGTACAATGAGCAGTTCTTC.

This clonotype appeared a few times. Sequence at one end of the junction differs from germline and may be a read error. J is TRBJ1-6 and V is TRBV3-1, with TRBD1 matching 8 bases. This CDR3 contains 18 residues. The germline gives CDR1 LGHDT, CDR2 YNNKEL (reference sequence). The CDR3 nucleotides read TGTGCCGGCAGCCAAGCTTCTTTAAGGACCCAGGGGGCGAGAGCCCTCCACTTT. This encodes CAGSQASLRTQGARALHF.

The J gene is TRBJ1-1, the V gene TRBV9, with TRBD1 identical over 8 bases. The CDR3 consists of 12 residues. In germline, CDR1 is SGDLS, CDR2 YYNGEE. V gave up 3 bases and J gave up 7 bases; unmatched junction bases: 2. The CDR3 nucleotides are TGTGCCAGCAGCGCGACAGGGGTTGAAGCTTTCTTT. This encodes CASSATGVEAFF.

The chain recombines TRBV20-1 with TRBJ2-2, with 9 bases identical to TRBD1. V was pared by 6 bases and J by 5 bases, with 7 bases of the junction left unmatched. There are 14 residues in the CDR3. Germline CDR1 and CDR2: DFQATT and SNEGSKA (reference sequence). The chain's CDR3 is CSALRDRVTGELFF. Here the CDR3 DNA reads TGCAGTGCCCTCCGGGACAGGGTTACCGGGGAGCTGTTTTTT.

J is TRBJ2-5 and V is TRBV29-1; D assignment may be TRBD1 or TRBD2 (5 bases each). The ends were cut back, 3 bases at V and 3 bases at J, with 23 bases in the middle. The germline V gene encodes CDR1 SQVTM and CDR2 ANQGSEA. CDR3 length equals 17 residues. As DNA, the CDR3 is TGCAGCGTTGAGCCATCGGGGACGTGGATAGCAGAAGAGACCCAGTACTTC. This gives the protein CSVEPSGTWIAEETQYF.

The chain has TRBV29-1 and TRBJ2-2; D tentatively fits TRBD1 or TRBD2 (5 bases each). The CDR3 contains 13 residues. CDR1 and CDR2 (germline): SQVTM, ANQGSEA. Trimming shortened V by 6 bases and J by 2 bases, and 10 bases separated the two germline ends. CDR3 sequence: CSVARDNTGELFF. The CDR3, as DNA: TGCAGCGTCGCCCGGGACAACACCGGGGAGCTGTTTTTT.

This clonotype was seen a handful of times. This chain links TRBV4-3 with TRBJ2-7; 10 bases are a match to TRBD1. This CDR3 contains 15 residues. Trimming removed 1 base from V and 3 bases from J; junction bases left unmatched: 3. The germline V gene encodes CDR1 LGHNA and CDR2 YSLEER. The CDR3 DNA reads as TGCGCCAGCAGCCAAGGGGGACAGGGGATCTACGAGCAGTACTTC. Encoded protein: CASSQGGQGIYEQYF.

This clonotype was detected a few times. The DNA for the CDR3 is TGCAGCGTTTATGGGGCAGCCAAAAACATTCAGTACTTC. Translated, it gives CSVYGAAKNIQYF. This rearrangement joins TRBV29-1 to TRBJ2-4, with a tentative D call TRBD1 (5 bases). Germline V gene sequence: CDR1 SQVTM, CDR2 ANQGSEA. The V end lost 5 bases, the J end lost 0 bases, and 8 bases lay between the germline ends. This CDR3 contains 13 residues.

This clonotype was counted a few times. The rearrangement joins TRBV10-3 to TRBJ2-5; 8 bases are shared with TRBD2. Trimming cost V 2 bases and J 5 bases; bases outside gene matches: 10. Germline values: CDR1 ENHRY, CDR2 SYGVKD. The CDR3 loop spans 16 amino acids. Here the CDR3 reads CAISEGGTRSLETQYF. Written as DNA, the CDR3 is TGTGCCATCAGTGAGGGAGGGACTAGAAGTTTGGAGACCCAGTACTTC.